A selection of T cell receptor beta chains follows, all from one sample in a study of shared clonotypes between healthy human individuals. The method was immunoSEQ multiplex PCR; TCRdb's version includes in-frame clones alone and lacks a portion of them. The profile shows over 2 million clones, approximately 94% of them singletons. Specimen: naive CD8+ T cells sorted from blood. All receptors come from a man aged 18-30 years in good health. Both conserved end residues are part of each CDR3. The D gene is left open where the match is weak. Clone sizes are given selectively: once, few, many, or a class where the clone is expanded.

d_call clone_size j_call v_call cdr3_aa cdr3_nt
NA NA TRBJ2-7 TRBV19 CASSMAENYEQYF TGTGCCAGTAGTATGGCGGAGAACTACGAGCAGTACTTC
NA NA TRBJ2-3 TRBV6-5 CASSYSRTETDTQYF TGTGCCAGCAGTTACTCGAGAACAGAAACAGATACGCAGTATTTT
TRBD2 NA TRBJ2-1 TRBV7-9 CASSPSGGRAGYNEQFF TGTGCCAGCAGCCCTAGCGGCGGGAGGGCAGGCTACAATGAGCAGTTCTTC
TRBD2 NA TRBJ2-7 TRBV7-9 CASSPRLAGVWEQYF TGTGCCAGCAGCCCCCGACTAGCGGGAGTGTGGGAGCAGTACTTC
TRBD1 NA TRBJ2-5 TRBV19 CASARSTGGGWETQYF TGTGCCAGTGCCCGCTCGACAGGGGGCGGTTGGGAGACCCAGTACTTC
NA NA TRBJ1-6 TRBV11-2 CARRSGGRHYNSPLHF TGTGCCAGGAGATCAGGTGGGCGCCACTATAATTCACCCCTCCACTTT
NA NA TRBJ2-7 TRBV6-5 CASIPMGGYEQYF TGTGCCAGCATCCCTATGGGAGGCTACGAGCAGTACTTC
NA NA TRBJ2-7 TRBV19 CASSIGVNYEQYF TGTGCCAGTAGTATAGGAGTTAACTACGAGCAGTACTTC
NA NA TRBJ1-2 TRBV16 CASSQPLLTDYGYTF TGTGCCAGCAGCCAACCGCTCTTGACCGATTATGGCTACACCTTC
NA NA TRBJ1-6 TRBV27 CASSLVGTDSPLHF TGTGCCAGCAGTTTGGTAGGGACGGATTCACCCCTCCACTTT
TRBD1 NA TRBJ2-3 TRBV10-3 CAISTGVGNTDTQYF TGTGCCATCAGTACAGGGGTGGGGAACACAGATACGCAGTATTTT
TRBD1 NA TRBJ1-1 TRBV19 CATHDRGLMNTEAFF TGTGCCACTCATGACAGGGGGCTGATGAACACTGAAGCTTTCTTT
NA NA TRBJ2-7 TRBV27 CASSLKVSYEQYF TGTGCCAGCAGTTTAAAGGTCTCCTACGAGCAGTACTTC
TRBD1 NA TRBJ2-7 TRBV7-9 CASGDSSYEQYF TGTGCCAGCGGGGACAGCTCCTACGAGCAGTACTTC
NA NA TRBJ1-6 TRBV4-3 CASSQERISRDSPLHF TGCGCCAGCAGCCAAGAAAGGATCTCAAGGGATTCACCCCTCCACTTT
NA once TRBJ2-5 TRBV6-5 CASSSDYGETQYF TGTGCCAGCAGTTCCGACTACGGGGAGACCCAGTACTTC
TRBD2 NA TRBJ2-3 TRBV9 CASSGGAGTDTQYF TGTGCCAGCAGCGGGGGAGCGGGGACAGATACGCAGTATTTT
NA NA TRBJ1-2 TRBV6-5 CASSYSEGADYGYTF TGTGCCAGCAGTTACTCCGAAGGGGCCGACTATGGCTACACCTTC
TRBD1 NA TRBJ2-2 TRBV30 CAWSTTGITGELFF TGTGCCTGGAGTACGACAGGGATCACCGGGGAGCTGTTTTTT
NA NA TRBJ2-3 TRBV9 CASSVEGYGTDTQYF TGTGCCAGCAGCGTAGAGGGATATGGCACAGATACGCAGTATTTT
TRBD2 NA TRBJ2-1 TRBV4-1 CASSQVGGSYNEQFF TGCGCCAGCAGCCAAGTAGGCGGGAGCTACAATGAGCAGTTCTTC
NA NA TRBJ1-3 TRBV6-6 CASSYPGNTIYF TGTGCCAGCAGTTACCCGGGAAACACCATATATTTT
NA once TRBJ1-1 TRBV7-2 CASSYGGNTEAFF TGTGCCAGCAGCTACGGAGGAAACACTGAAGCTTTCTTT
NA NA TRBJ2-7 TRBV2 CASSEQLLQGRSMSSYEQYF TGTGCCAGCAGTGAGCAACTCCTACAGGGCCGTTCGATGAGCTCCTACGAGCAGTACTTC
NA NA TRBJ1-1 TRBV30 CAWTQGAPWNTEAFF TGTGCCTGGACTCAAGGGGCTCCTTGGAACACTGAAGCTTTCTTT
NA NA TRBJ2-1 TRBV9 CASSDRDMYNEQFF TGTGCCAGCAGCGACCGGGACATGTACAATGAGCAGTTCTTC
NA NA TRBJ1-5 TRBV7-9 CASSLAGDSNQPQHF TGTGCCAGCAGCTTAGCAGGGGATAGCAATCAGCCCCAGCATTTT
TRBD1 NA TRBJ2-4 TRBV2 CASSGQGIKNIQYF TGTGCCAGCAGTGGACAGGGGATCAAAAACATTCAGTACTTC
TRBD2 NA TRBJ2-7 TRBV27 CASSPGLAGHEQYF TGTGCCAGCAGCCCGGGACTAGCGGGCCACGAGCAGTACTTC
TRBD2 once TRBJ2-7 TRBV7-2 CASSLGSGSYGQYF TGTGCCAGCAGCTTAGGTAGCGGGTCCTACGGGCAGTACTTC
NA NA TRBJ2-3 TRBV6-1 CASGRAGASDTQYF TGTGCCAGCGGTAGGGCAGGAGCCTCAGATACGCAGTATTTT
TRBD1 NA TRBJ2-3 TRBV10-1 CASSPTTGAITDTQYF TGCGCCAGCAGTCCTACGACAGGGGCGATCACAGATACGCAGTATTTT
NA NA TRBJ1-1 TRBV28 CASTQDIYTEAFF TGTGCCAGCACCCAGGACATTTACACTGAAGCTTTCTTT
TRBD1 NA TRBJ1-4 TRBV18 CASSRGQGRSNEKLFF TGTGCCAGCTCACGGGGACAGGGAAGGTCGAATGAAAAACTGTTTTTT
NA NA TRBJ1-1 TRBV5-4 CASSLPSGAEAFF TGTGCCAGCAGCTTGCCGTCAGGGGCTGAAGCTTTCTTT
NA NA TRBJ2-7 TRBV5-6 CASRPGMNYEQYF TGTGCCAGCCGTCCAGGGATGAACTACGAGCAGTACTTC
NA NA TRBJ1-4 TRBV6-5 CASSYSAARVDEKLFF TGTGCCAGCAGTTACTCCGCGGCCAGGGTAGACGAAAAACTGTTTTTT